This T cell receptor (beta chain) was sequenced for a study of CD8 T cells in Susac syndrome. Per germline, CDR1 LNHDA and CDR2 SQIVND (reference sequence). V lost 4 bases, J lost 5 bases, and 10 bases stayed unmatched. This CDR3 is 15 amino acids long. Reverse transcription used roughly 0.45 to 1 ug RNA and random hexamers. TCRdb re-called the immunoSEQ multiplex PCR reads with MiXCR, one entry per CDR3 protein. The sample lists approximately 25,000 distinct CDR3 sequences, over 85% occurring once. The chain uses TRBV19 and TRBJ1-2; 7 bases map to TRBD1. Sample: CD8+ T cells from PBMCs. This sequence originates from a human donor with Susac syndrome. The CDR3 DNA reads TGTGCCAGTAGTACGGATGACAGGGCTTCTTATGGCTACACCTTC. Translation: CASSTDDRASYGYTF. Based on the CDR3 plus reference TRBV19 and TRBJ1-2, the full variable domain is DGGITQSPKYLFRKEGQNVTLSCEQNLNHDAMYWYRQDPGQGLRLIYYSQIVNDFQKGDIAEGYSVSREKKESFPLTVTSAQKNPTAFYLCASSTDDRASYGYTFGSGTRLTVV.